This T cell receptor (beta chain) appears in the sequencing data of a study of cytomegalovirus exposure and HLA in healthy donors. Germline loops: CDR1 LGHNA, CDR2 YSLEER. The CDR3 sequence is 15 residues long. Germline trimming cut 1 base from V and 5 bases from J; bases unmatched to any gene: 1. PCR was performed using 60 Vbeta and 13 Jbeta primers. Here immunoSEQ multiplex PCR was the method, and the copy in TCRdb shows in-frame clones only, minus some. Found here are 130,000 or so clones; the top ten clones hold under 2%. This TCR came from a woman between 35 and 50 years old in good health and CMV-seronegative. The sequenced sample was PBMCs. V is TRBV4-3 and J is TRBJ2-3, with TRBD1 identical over 12 bases. CDR3 loop: CASSQGDRGLDTQYF. CDR3 in DNA: TGCGCCAGCAGCCAAGGGGACAGGGGGCTAGATACGCAGTATTTT.